The 5 T cell receptor beta chains below come from one sample, sequenced in a study of Graves' ophthalmopathy and Graves' hyperthyroidism. TCR beta CDR3 amplification used RNA transcripts. HTBI primers were used in a first-round RT-PCR, which preceded a second-round multiplex PCR. From the multiplex PCR reads, TCRdb called clonotypes with MiXCR, one entry per CDR3 protein. This table holds fewer than 20,000 distinct CDR3 sequences, roughly 46% found once. Sequences were obtained from peripheral blood. The receptors come from a woman in her thirties or forties with stable Graves' hyperthyroidism.

V is TRBV19 and J is TRBJ2-7; 7 bases match TRBD1. This CDR3 region has 15 residues. Germline CDR1 is LNHDA and CDR2 is SQIVND (reference sequence). Losses at the gene ends were 3 bases for V and 0 bases for J; bases not matched to a gene: 5. The CDR3 reads CASSIGTDPSYEQYF. In DNA, the CDR3 is TGTGCCAGTAGTATTGGGACAGATCCCTCCTACGAGCAGTACTTC.

V and J are TRBV14 and TRBJ2-3; 10 positions agree with TRBD1. Losses at the gene ends were 1 base for V and 1 base for J; bases not matched to a gene: 11. The CDR3 contains 19 residues. CDR1 and CDR2 from the germline V gene are SGHDN and FVKESK. Written as DNA, the CDR3 is TGTGCCAGCAGCCAAGCCCCCTCCCGGACAGGGGGTGGCACAGATACGCAGTATTTT. Its translation: CASSQAPSRTGGGTDTQYF. The entire variable domain, with the rest obtained from reference TRBV14 and TRBJ2-3, is as follows: EAGVTQFPSHSVIEKGQTVTLRCDPISGHDNLYWYRRVMGKEIKFLLHFVKESKQDESGMPNNRFLAERTGGTYSTLKVQPAELEDSGVYFCASSQAPSRTGGGTDTQYFGPGTRLTVL.

Ten or more counts support this clonotype. The chain carries TRBV20-1 and TRBJ2-1, with D possibly TRBD2 on 6 matching bases. The CDR3 contains 15 residues. Germline V gene lookup returns CDR1 DFQATT and CDR2 SNEGSKA (reference sequence). Trimming shortened V by 4 bases and J by 9 bases, and 22 bases separated the two germline ends. The CDR3 spells CSAKSGASLGGEQFF. CDR3 in DNA: TGCAGTGCTAAGTCGGGTGCGTCCCTGGGGGGTGAGCAGTTCTTC.

By share of the sample, this clonotype is medium-sized. The rearrangement links TRBV20-1 to TRBJ2-7; D uncertain. The CDR3 covers 11 residues. CDR1 is DFQATT and CDR2 is SNEGSKA in the germline V gene (reference sequence). V lost 0 bases, J lost 6 bases, and 6 bases lay in between. CDR3 sequence reads: CSARESGEQYF. CDR3 in DNA: TGCAGTGCTAGAGAGTCGGGCGAGCAGTACTTC.

There are a few counts of this clonotype. The CDR3 bases are TGTGCCAGCAGCCAGGCCGAGGGACTAGCGGTGTACTTC. This translates into CASSQAEGLAVYF. V is TRBV6-5 and J is TRBJ2-7; 11 nucleotides line up with TRBD2. Per the germline V gene, CDR1 is MNHEY and CDR2 is SVGAGI. The J segment lost 12 bases and the V segment lost 6 bases, leaving 10 bases of the junction unmatched. CDR3 size: 13 residues.